This is a list of T cell receptor beta chains from one sample in a study of CD8+ T cells in alopecia areata. Data came from immunoSEQ multiplex PCR; TCRdb stores just in-frame clones and leaves some out. The sample includes roughly 250,000 clones, 65% to 70% of them seen just once. Source: CD4+ T cells sorted from blood, taken at week 0. Receptor source: a human donor with alopecia areata. The CDR3 runs from the conserved cysteine through the conserved F or W. The order of the fields is J gene, clone size, D gene, V gene, CDR3 DNA, CDR3 protein. D genes are given only for firm matches. Some rows mark clone size as missing; the rest say once, few, many or name a class of expanded clone.

TRBJ2-2,NA,NA,TRBV29-1,TGCAGCGGTGAACAGGTACCCGGGGAGCTGTTTTTT,CSGEQVPGELFF
TRBJ2-1,NA,TRBD1,TRBV9,TGTGCCAGCAGCCTCCTCGACAGGGACAATGAGCAGTTCTTC,CASSLLDRDNEQFF
TRBJ2-7,NA,NA,TRBV30,TGTGCCTGGAGTTCACCCTTCGAGCAGTACTTC,CAWSSPFEQYF
TRBJ2-1,NA,NA,TRBV15,TGTGCCACCAGGGTAATGGCCGGGCGGCACAATGAGCAGTTCTTC,CATRVMAGRHNEQFF
TRBJ1-6,once,NA,TRBV2,TGTGCCAGCAAGAGGGGAGGGTGGTCACCCCTCCACTTT,CASKRGGWSPLHF
TRBJ1-1,NA,NA,TRBV30,TGTGCCTGGAGTCCGGACGGCCGCGAAGCTTTCTTT,CAWSPDGREAFF
TRBJ1-6,NA,NA,TRBV4-3,TGCGCCAGCAGCCAAGATCGCGGCATAGGGCCCCTCCACTTT,CASSQDRGIGPLHF
TRBJ1-2,few,NA,TRBV30,TGTGCCTGGAGCGATGTCTATGGCTACACCTTC,CAWSDVYGYTF
TRBJ2-4,few,NA,TRBV29-1,TGCAGCGTTCACGGGGATGGGGCCAAAAACATTCAGTACTTC,CSVHGDGAKNIQYF
TRBJ1-2,NA,NA,TRBV25-1,TGTGCCAGCAGTGAGAGTGGCGGCTATGGCTACACCTTC,CASSESGGYGYTF
TRBJ1-1,NA,NA,TRBV10-3,TGTGCCATCAGTGGAAGGCTGCAGATGAACACTGAAGCTTTCTTT,CAISGRLQMNTEAFF
TRBJ1-6,NA,NA,TRBV4-1,TGCGCCAGCAGCCCCTACAGGGATAATTCACCCCTCCACTTT,CASSPYRDNSPLHF
TRBJ2-1,NA,NA,TRBV7-2,TGTGCCAGCAGCCTCGGGGACTTACAGGGGAATATCTACAATGAGCAGTTCTTC,CASSLGDLQGNIYNEQFF
TRBJ2-7,once,TRBD1,TRBV25-1,TGTGCCAGCAGCGACAGGGCCTCCTACGAGCAGTACTTC,CASSDRASYEQYF
TRBJ2-5,NA,TRBD1,TRBV2,TGTGCCAGCAGTATCCGGACAGGGAGAGAGACCCAGTACTTC,CASSIRTGRETQYF
TRBJ2-1,NA,NA,TRBV25-1,TGTGCCAGCAGGGTAACTGGGGTCAATGAGCAGTTCTTC,CASRVTGVNEQFF
TRBJ2-7,NA,NA,TRBV5-1,TGCGCCAGCAGCTTGAGCGGCCTAAACTACGAGCAGTACTTC,CASSLSGLNYEQYF
TRBJ1-2,NA,NA,TRBV30,TGTGCCTGGAGTGGCGCTAACTATGGCTACACCTTC,CAWSGANYGYTF
TRBJ2-3,few,TRBD2,TRBV4-2,TGTGCCAGCAGCCAACCGACACCGGGACTAGCGGGGTTCGCAGATACGCAGTATTTT,CASSQPTPGLAGFADTQYF
TRBJ1-3,once,NA,TRBV7-2,TGTGCCAGCAGCCCGCGATGGGGGGACTCTGGAAACACCATATATTTT,CASSPRWGDSGNTIYF
TRBJ2-7,NA,NA,TRBV4-3,TGCGCCAGCAGCCAAGGGGCAGGGATTTTCCACGAGCAGTACTTC,CASSQGAGIFHEQYF
TRBJ1-2,NA,NA,TRBV9,TGTGCCAGCAGCGTAGGTCTCCCAGGTCATGGCTACACCTTC,CASSVGLPGHGYTF
TRBJ2-3,NA,NA,TRBV11-2,TGTGCCAGCAGCCGGGGGGATACGCAGTATTTT,CASSRGDTQYF